A selection of T cell receptor beta chains follows, all from one sample in a study of control samples from healthy donors and cancer patients. The data were produced by immunoSEQ multiplex PCR, yet TCRdb's version contains in-frame clones alone and is incomplete. The sample includes around 150,000 clones, just over 85% of them seen just once. Sequencing used blood. Receptors were obtained from a man younger than 35 in good health. Each CDR3 is given with its conserved first and last residue. Not every row has a clone size; where given, it reads once, few, many or a size class.

J gene	V gene	clone size	CDR3 protein
TRBJ1-6	TRBV19	NA	CASSWGQDISPLHF
TRBJ2-7	TRBV7-3	NA	CASSPGRGSYEQYF
TRBJ2-3	TRBV7-2	NA	CASSTGTVSTDTQYF
TRBJ2-1	TRBV20-1	NA	CSASPDGGYNEQFF
TRBJ2-7	TRBV7-3	NA	CASRGLAGGIPYEQYF
TRBJ1-6	TRBV6-5	NA	CASSRTGRDNSPLHF
TRBJ2-1	TRBV28	NA	CASRNLGDSYNEQFF
TRBJ2-1	TRBV27	NA	CASRAGGLYNEQFF
TRBJ1-1	TRBV7-8	NA	CASSLRQGLFTEAFF
TRBJ2-7	TRBV6-2/TRBV6-3	NA	CASSYGTEPPLAYEQYF
TRBJ2-2	TRBV11-2	NA	CASTKVLAGGAGELFF
TRBJ1-2	TRBV15	NA	CATSRGGRSYGYTF
TRBJ2-7	TRBV30	few	CAWSVIRGGEQYF
TRBJ2-7	TRBV3-1/TRBV3-2	once	CASSQRDRLYEQYF
TRBJ2-1	TRBV7-9	NA	CASSLLANEQFF
TRBJ2-7	TRBV6-5	NA	CASSLGTGWYEQYF
TRBJ1-1	TRBV3-1/TRBV3-2	few	CASSQGGIEAFF
TRBJ2-7	TRBV30	NA	CAWSGGTVKTYEQYF
TRBJ2-5	TRBV3-1/TRBV3-2	NA	CASSQETGTVGTNPYF
TRBJ2-7	TRBV5-6	NA	CASSLLPQGYYEQYF
TRBJ1-4	TRBV28	NA	CASRRQGAREKLFF
TRBJ2-1	TRBV7-9	NA	CASTLGDGSSYNEQFF
TRBJ1-6	TRBV7-2	NA	CASSLTPGGEGASPLHF
TRBJ2-1	TRBV4-2	NA	CASSPTSGGPYNEQFF
TRBJ1-2	TRBV9	NA	CASSEGTGGAGSYTF
TRBJ1-5	TRBV5-1	NA	CASSSSGVDQPQHF
TRBJ1-2	TRBV12-3/TRBV12-4	few	CASSLAGYGYTF
TRBJ2-5	TRBV27	once	CASSPSGRNGETQYF
TRBJ1-1	TRBV30	NA	CATTADNTEAFF
TRBJ1-2	TRBV9	NA	CASSAPWPQESDYGYTF
TRBJ2-2	TRBV9	NA	CASSVEARETGELFF
TRBJ1-2	TRBV6-5	few	CASSSPSSGDYGYTF
TRBJ1-6	TRBV15	NA	CATSRGGQGAPYSPLHF
TRBJ2-7	TRBV6-4	NA	CATPGQGLIGGSNPCEQYF
TRBJ1-1	TRBV6-5	NA	CASSRDTNTEAFF
TRBJ1-3	TRBV27	once	CASSPWPPFGNTIYF
TRBJ1-5	TRBV5-1	NA	CASSYSGTFNQPQHF
TRBJ2-3	TRBV7-3	NA	CASSSRTSGGADTQYF
TRBJ2-5	TRBV5-1	NA	CASKPRAEEETQYF
TRBJ2-1	TRBV7-3	NA	CASSLTSGAYNEQFF
TRBJ2-1	TRBV12-5	NA	CASGRGQGYNEQFF
TRBJ1-4	TRBV29-1	NA	CSVAGTGHPNEKLFF
TRBJ2-7	TRBV6-5	NA	CASSQGEGRGEQYF
TRBJ1-1	TRBV4-3	NA	CASSQGGVRTEAFF